These 4 T cell receptor beta chains originate from one sample sequenced in a study of T-cell reconstitution after alpha-beta-depleted transplantation in children. A library of TCRbeta sequences, prepared with unique molecular identifiers, was generated. Via MiXCR, TCRdb re-called the PCR reads, giving one row per CDR3 protein. The repertoire holds about 300,000 distinct CDR3 sequences, with 10% as singletons. This sample comprised PBMCs, obtained before TCRalphabeta/CD19-depleted stem cell transplant. All receptors come from a boy under three years old with acute myeloid leukemia, due to receive a stem cell transplant.

Notes on this clonotype: Since a much larger clone is just one base distant, this may be a read error. The V gene is TRBV12-3 or TRBV12-4, the J gene TRBJ1-2; D remains unclear. The CDR3 is 15 amino acids. Written as DNA, the CDR3 is TGTGCCAGCAGTTTACATCCGGGGAGAGACTATGGCTGCACCTTC. As protein: CASSLHPGRDYGCTF.

The sample holds many counts of this clonotype. The chain links TRBV6-5 to TRBJ1-1, with 7 bases aligning to TRBD1. Germline V gene sequence: CDR1 MNHEY, CDR2 SVGAGI. Trimming at V came to 2 bases and at J to 4 bases, leaving 7 bases not matched to a gene. The CDR3 contains 15 residues. As DNA, the CDR3 is TGTGCCAGCAGTTACCCAGGACAGGCTGGCACTGAAGCTTTCTTT. Protein: CASSYPGQAGTEAFF.

There are many counts of this clonotype. The V gene is TRBV6-5, the J gene TRBJ2-4, with 10 bases matching TRBD2. V was clipped by 2 bases and J by 2 bases; unmatched bases: 3. This CDR3 has 16 amino acids. CDR1 and CDR2 from the germline V gene are MNHEY and SVGAGI. The CDR3 spells CASSYGLAETKNIQYF. The CDR3 region has the DNA TGTGCCAGCAGTTACGGACTAGCGGAGACCAAAAACATTCAGTACTTC.

This chain joins TRBV6-5 and TRBJ2-5, with 9 bases fitting TRBD1. Germline loops: CDR1 MNHEY, CDR2 SVGAGI. The CDR3 has 17 amino acids. Germline trimming cut 0 bases from V and 5 bases from J; bases unmatched to any gene: 10. CDR3 sequence (DNA): TGTGCCAGCAGTTACTCGATTACAGGGGGCGCCCGGGAGACCCAGTACTTC. Amino acid sequence: CASSYSITGGARETQYF.